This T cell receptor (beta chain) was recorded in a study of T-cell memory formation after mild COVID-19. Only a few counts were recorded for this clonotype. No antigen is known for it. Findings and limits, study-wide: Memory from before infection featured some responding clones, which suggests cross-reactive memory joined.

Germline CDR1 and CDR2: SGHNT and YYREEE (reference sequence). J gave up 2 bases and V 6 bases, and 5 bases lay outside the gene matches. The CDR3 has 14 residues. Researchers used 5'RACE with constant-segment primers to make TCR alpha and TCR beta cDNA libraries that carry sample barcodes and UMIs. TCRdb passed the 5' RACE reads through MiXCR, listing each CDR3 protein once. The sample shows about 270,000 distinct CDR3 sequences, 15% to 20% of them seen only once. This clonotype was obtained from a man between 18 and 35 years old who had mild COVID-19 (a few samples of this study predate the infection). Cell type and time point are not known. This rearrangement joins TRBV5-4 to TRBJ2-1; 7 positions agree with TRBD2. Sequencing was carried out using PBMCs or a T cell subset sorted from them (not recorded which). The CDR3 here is CASNWEGTYNEQFF. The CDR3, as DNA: TGTGCCAGCAACTGGGAGGGAACCTACAATGAGCAGTTCTTC.